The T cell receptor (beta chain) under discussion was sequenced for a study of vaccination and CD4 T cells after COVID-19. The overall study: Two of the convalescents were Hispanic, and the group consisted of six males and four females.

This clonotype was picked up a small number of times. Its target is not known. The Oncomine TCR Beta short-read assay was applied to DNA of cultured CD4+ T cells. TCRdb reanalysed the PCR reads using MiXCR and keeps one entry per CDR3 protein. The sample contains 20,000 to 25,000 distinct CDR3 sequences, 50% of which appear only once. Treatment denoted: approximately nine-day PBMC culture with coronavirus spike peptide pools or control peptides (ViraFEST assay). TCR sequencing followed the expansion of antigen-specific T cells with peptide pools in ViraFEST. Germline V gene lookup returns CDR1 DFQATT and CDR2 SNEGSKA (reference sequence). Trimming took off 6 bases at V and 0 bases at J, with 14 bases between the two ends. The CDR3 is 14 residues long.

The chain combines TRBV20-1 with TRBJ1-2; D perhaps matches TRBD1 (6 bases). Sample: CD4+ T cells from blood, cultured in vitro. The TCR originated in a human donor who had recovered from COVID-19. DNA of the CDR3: TGCAGTGCCCCTGGGGGCCCAGCTAACTATGGCTACACCTTC. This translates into CSAPGGPANYGYTF.